This entry lists 27 T cell receptor beta chains sequenced from one sample in a study of cytomegalovirus exposure and HLA in healthy donors. This PCR relied on a set of 60 Vbeta primers and 13 Jbeta primers. Libraries were prepared by immunoSEQ multiplex PCR; TCRdb keeps only in-frame clonotypes and omits some of them. This table has over 20,000 clones, under 70% appearing once. The specimen sequenced was PBMCs. The receptor source for this set is a woman in her 50s in good health and CMV-seronegative.

The chain recombines TRBV29-1 with TRBJ2-5, with D unresolved. This CDR3 spans 11 amino acids. In germline, CDR1 is SQVTM, CDR2 ANQGSEA. Trimming cost V 4 bases and J 5 bases, with 8 bases left between them. CDR3 sequence (DNA): TGCAGCGTTGTTACATTGGAGACCCAGTACTTC. Protein: CSVVTLETQYF.

The chain is built from TRBV20-1 and TRBJ2-1; D remains unclear. Germline V gives CDR1 DFQATT, CDR2 SNEGSKA (reference sequence). V was cut by 2 bases and J by 13 bases, with 12 bases left in between. The CDR3 runs to 11 residues. The CDR3 DNA is TGCAGTGCTAGACACTCGGAGCAACAGTTCTTC. Its protein is CSARHSEQQFF.

A few counts support this clone. V and J are TRBV27 and TRBJ1-2, with 8 nucleotides matching TRBD1. Per the germline V gene, CDR1 is MNHEY and CDR2 is SMNVEV (reference sequence). Trimming took 5 bases from V and 6 from J; bases not matched to a gene: 5. The length of the CDR3 is 13 residues. CDR3 residues: CASSITGGDGYTF. Written as DNA, the CDR3 is TGTGCCAGCAGTATCACAGGGGGGGATGGCTACACCTTC.

CDR3 loop: CASRATGGNYGYTF. CDR3 bases: TGTGCCAGCAGAGCGACAGGTGGTAACTATGGCTACACCTTC. V and J are TRBV6-5 and TRBJ1-2; weak D call: TRBD1 (6 bases). Deletions cut 6 bases from V and 1 base from J, with 12 bases between. CDR1 is MNHEY and CDR2 is SVGAGI in the germline V gene. There are 14 residues in the CDR3.

The V call is TRBV5-6, the J call TRBJ1-3; D unclear. V was shortened by 0 bases and J by 2 bases, with 18 bases between the two germline ends. This CDR3 contains 18 residues. Germline V lookup: CDR1 SGHDT, CDR2 YYEEEE. CDR3 coding DNA: TGTGCCAGCAGCTTGGACGGTGCGTCCGCCCGGGCTGGAAACACCATATATTTT. Translating it yields CASSLDGASARAGNTIYF.

CDR3 in amino acids: CASSYDRGLGNTIYF. The CDR3 DNA follows: TGTGCCAGCAGCTACGACAGGGGGCTAGGAAACACCATATATTTT. This chain joins TRBV13 and TRBJ1-3, with 10 bases identical to TRBD1. The J segment lost 4 bases and the V segment lost 4 bases, leaving 4 bases of the junction unmatched. CDR3 length equals 15 residues. The germline V gene has CDR1 PRHDT and CDR2 FYEKMQ (reference sequence). Drawing the rest from reference TRBV13 and TRBJ1-3, the complete variable domain is AAGVIQSPRHLIKEKRETATLKCYPIPRHDTVYWYQQGPGQDPQFLISFYEKMQSDKGSIPDRFSAQQFSDYHSELNMSSLELGDSALYFCASSYDRGLGNTIYFGEGSWLTVV.

The rearrangement uses TRBV7-2 and TRBJ1-4; D is ambiguous. CDR3 length equals 15 residues. From germline, CDR1 is SGHTA and CDR2 FQGNSA. V was shortened by 0 bases and J by 0 bases, with 5 bases between the two germline ends. The CDR3 region is CASSLAETTNEKLFF. CDR3 nucleotide sequence: TGTGCCAGCAGCTTAGCCGAGACAACTAATGAAAAACTGTTTTTT. The variable domain in full, with the rest retrieved from reference TRBV7-2 and TRBJ1-4, is GAGVSQSPSNKVTEKGKDVELRCDPISGHTALYWYRQSLGQGLEFLIYFQGNSAPDKSGLPSDRFSAERTGGSVSTLTIQRTQQEDSAVYLCASSLAETTNEKLFFGSGTQLSVL.

The gene calls are TRBV19 and TRBJ2-7; the D is unclear. CDR3 size: 12 residues. CDR1 is LNHDA, CDR2 SQIVND, per germline (reference sequence). Trimming removed 4 bases at V and 6 bases at J, with 10 bases between. For the CDR3, the DNA is TGTGCCAGTAGTACTGGGCCGCGCGAGCAGTACTTC. The encoded protein is CASSTGPREQYF.

This chain uses TRBV2 with TRBJ1-1, with D possibly matching TRBD1 (6 bases). This CDR3 contains 13 residues. The germline CDR1 and CDR2 sequences are SNHLY and FYNNEI. V was shortened by 10 bases and J by 3 bases, with 15 bases between the two germline ends. The CDR3 here is CATIQGIHTEAFF. In DNA, the CDR3 is TGTGCCACTATACAGGGCATCCACACTGAAGCTTTCTTT.

The CDR3 sequence is CAITPNEQFF. The CDR3 nucleotides read TGTGCTATTACTCCTAATGAGCAGTTCTTC. The rearrangement links TRBV5-3 to TRBJ2-1; no clear D gene. TRBV5-3 has ORF status, its function being uncertain. The CDR3 is made up of 10 amino acids.

The V and J genes are TRBV2 and TRBJ1-1; D ambiguous. The germline CDR1 and CDR2 sequences are SNHLY and FYNNEI. With 1 base removed from V and 4 bases from J, the gap between germline ends came to 13 bases. The CDR3 contains 15 residues. CDR3 loop: CASSEGPHGSTEAFF. Written as DNA, the CDR3 is TGTGCCAGCAGTGAAGGACCGCATGGGAGCACTGAAGCTTTCTTT.

V gene TRBV29-1 combines with J gene TRBJ2-7; D is possibly TRBD1 (6 bases). The CDR3 spans 15 residues. The V and J ends lost 3 bases and 0 bases respectively, with 15 bases between them. CDR1 and CDR2 from the germline V gene are SQVTM and ANQGSEA. CDR3 bases: TGCAGCGTTGAGACCGGACAGTCCCTCTCCTACGAGCAGTACTTC. Translating it yields CSVETGQSLSYEQYF.

This clone was observed a single time. V is TRBV5-4 and J is TRBJ1-6; D gene ambiguous. Germline values: CDR1 SGHNT, CDR2 YYREEE (reference sequence). Trimming left V 0 bases short and J 0 bases short, with 7 bases between. This CDR3 comprises 16 residues. The CDR3 spells CASSLAGSSYNSPLHF. Written as DNA, the CDR3 is TGTGCCAGCAGCTTGGCCGGGAGCTCCTATAATTCACCCCTCCACTTT.

The chain is built from TRBV4-2 and TRBJ2-5; 11 bases fit TRBD2. In germline, CDR1 is LGHNA, CDR2 YNFKEQ. The CDR3 runs to 15 residues. The V segment lost 0 bases and the J segment 3 bases; nucleotides outside the gene matches: 0. CDR3 region: CASSQEGLAEETQYF. DNA for the CDR3: TGTGCCAGCAGCCAAGAGGGACTAGCGGAAGAGACCCAGTACTTC.

This CDR3 reads CASSADVPAGTYEQYF. The CDR3 nucleotides are TGTGCCAGCAGTGCCGATGTACCAGCGGGGACCTACGAGCAGTACTTC. The chain uses TRBV28 and TRBJ2-7; 7 bases fit TRBD2. The germline gives CDR1 MDHEN, CDR2 SYDVKM. This CDR3 region has 16 residues. Trimming cost V 5 bases and J 2 bases; bases outside gene matches: 12.

The rearrangement links TRBV29-1 to TRBJ1-1; 10 positions agree with TRBD1. This CDR3 is 14 amino acids long. V gave up 5 bases and J gave up 3 bases; unmatched junction bases: 6. The germline V gene encodes CDR1 SQVTM and CDR2 ANQGSEA. CDR3 in amino acids: CSVLPDRGHTEAFF. In DNA form, the CDR3 reads TGCAGCGTTCTTCCTGACAGGGGGCACACTGAAGCTTTCTTT.

This clone has a handful of counts. The chain joins TRBV18 to TRBJ1-1; tentatively, D is TRBD1 (5 bases). V lost 2 bases to trimming and J lost 1 base, with 5 bases between them. This CDR3 comprises 13 residues. Germline CDR1 is KGHSH and CDR2 is LQKENI. This CDR3 is CASSPGANTEAFF. CDR3 DNA: TGTGCCAGCTCACCAGGGGCGAACACTGAAGCTTTCTTT. The full variable domain, its missing parts supplied by reference TRBV18 and TRBJ1-1, is NAGVMQNPRHLVRRRGQEARLRCSPMKGHSHVYWYRQLPEEGLKFMVYLQKENIIDESGMPKERFSAEFPKEGPSILRIQQVVRGDSAAYFCASSPGANTEAFFGQGTRLTVV.

DNA for the CDR3: TGTGCCAGCACCTCCCAGGGGCGGGAGCAGTACTTC. Amino acids: CASTSQGREQYF. The genes are TRBV6-5 and TRBJ2-7; D may be TRBD1 (6 bases). The V gene lost 7 bases and the J gene lost 7 bases, with 14 bases spanning the gap. Per germline, CDR1 MNHEY and CDR2 SVGAGI. The CDR3 sequence is 12 residues long.

A few counts support this clone. The chain joins TRBV19 to TRBJ1-1; maybe TRBD1 (6 bases). The V gene lost 10 bases and the J gene lost 10 bases, with 25 bases spanning the gap. Germline CDR1 and CDR2: LNHDA and SQIVND (reference sequence). The CDR3 is 14 residues long. The CDR3 loop is CATTAGQLLGLAFF. As DNA, the CDR3 is TGTGCCACCACTGCTGGACAGCTCCTGGGTCTAGCTTTCTTT.

The chain is built from TRBV5-1 and TRBJ2-7; 11 bases line up with TRBD1. Germline lookup yields CDR1 SGHRS and CDR2 YFSETQ. The CDR3 runs 17 residues. Germline trimming cut 0 bases from V and 4 bases from J; bases unmatched to any gene: 9. In DNA form, the CDR3 reads TGCGCCAGCAGCTTGGCCCTCTTGGACAGGGGGCGTTACGAGCAGTACTTC. Translating gives CASSLALLDRGRYEQYF.

This sequence joins TRBV27 and TRBJ1-2; D gene ambiguous. From germline, CDR1 is MNHEY and CDR2 SMNVEV (reference sequence). The CDR3 has 13 residues. Trimming left V 3 bases short and J 3 bases short, with 8 bases between. The chain's CDR3 is CASSFTGDYGYTF. The CDR3 coding sequence is TGTGCCAGCAGTTTCACGGGTGACTATGGCTACACCTTC.

This clone was detected only a few times. This chain uses TRBV12-5 with TRBJ1-1, with D possibly matching TRBD1 (5 bases). Per germline, CDR1 LGHNT and CDR2 FRNRAP. Trimming cost V 2 bases and J 11 bases, with 18 bases left between them. CDR3 length equals 14 residues. The DNA for the CDR3 is TGTGCTAGTGGTTTGTCTCGGCGGGGGAGTGGCGCTTTCTTT. Its protein is CASGLSRRGSGAFF.

The chain joins TRBV5-6 to TRBJ1-1, with 9 bases identical to TRBD1. Germline assignment: CDR1 SGHDT and CDR2 YYEEEE. This CDR3 comprises 16 residues. The ends lost 3 bases at V and 3 bases at J; junction bases unmatched: 9. DNA for the CDR3: TGTGCCAGCAGCTCGGGGACAGGGTCTTGGCACACTGAAGCTTTCTTT. Encoded protein: CASSSGTGSWHTEAFF.

The chain recombines TRBV28 with TRBJ2-3; 7 nucleotides line up with TRBD2. This CDR3 is 14 amino acids long. The germline V gene encodes CDR1 MDHEN and CDR2 SYDVKM. V was pared by 3 bases and J by 4 bases, with 4 bases of the junction left unmatched. The CDR3 region is CASSLAGAADTQYF. The DNA for the CDR3 is TGTGCCAGCAGTTTGGCGGGAGCTGCAGATACGCAGTATTTT.

The chain carries TRBV7-9 and TRBJ2-3, with 7 nucleotides matching TRBD1. The V gene's germline CDR1 is SEHNR and CDR2 FQNEAQ (reference sequence). The CDR3 length is 14 residues. After removal of 6 bases from V and 1 base from J, the junction contained 4 bases not matched to a gene. Here the CDR3 reads CASRDTGGTDTQYF. The CDR3 DNA sequence: TGTGCCAGCAGAGATACAGGGGGCACAGATACGCAGTATTTT.

The chain recombines TRBV15 with TRBJ1-2, with D possibly being TRBD1 (5 bases). Per the germline V gene, CDR1 is LNHNV and CDR2 is YYDKDF (reference sequence). The CDR3 is made up of 14 amino acids. Trimming pared 1 base from V and 5 bases from J, leaving 11 bases between. DNA for the CDR3: TGTGCCACCAGCAGAGCTGGGACTGAGTATGGCTACACCTTC. Translated, it gives CATSRAGTEYGYTF.

This rearrangement joins TRBV19 to TRBJ2-5; the match to TRBD2 covers 9 bases. Trimming cost V 10 bases and J 5 bases; bases outside gene matches: 11. The CDR3 consists of 14 residues. Germline CDR1 reads LNHDA; CDR2 reads SQIVND (reference sequence). The DNA of the CDR3 is TGTGCCACCCGGGGTAGCGGGAGACATGAGACCCAGTACTTC. As protein: CATRGSGRHETQYF. Based on the CDR3 plus reference TRBV19 and TRBJ2-5, the full variable domain is DGGITQSPKYLFRKEGQNVTLSCEQNLNHDAMYWYRQDPGQGLRLIYYSQIVNDFQKGDIAEGYSVSREKKESFPLTVTSAQKNPTAFYLCATRGSGRHETQYFGPGTRLLVL.